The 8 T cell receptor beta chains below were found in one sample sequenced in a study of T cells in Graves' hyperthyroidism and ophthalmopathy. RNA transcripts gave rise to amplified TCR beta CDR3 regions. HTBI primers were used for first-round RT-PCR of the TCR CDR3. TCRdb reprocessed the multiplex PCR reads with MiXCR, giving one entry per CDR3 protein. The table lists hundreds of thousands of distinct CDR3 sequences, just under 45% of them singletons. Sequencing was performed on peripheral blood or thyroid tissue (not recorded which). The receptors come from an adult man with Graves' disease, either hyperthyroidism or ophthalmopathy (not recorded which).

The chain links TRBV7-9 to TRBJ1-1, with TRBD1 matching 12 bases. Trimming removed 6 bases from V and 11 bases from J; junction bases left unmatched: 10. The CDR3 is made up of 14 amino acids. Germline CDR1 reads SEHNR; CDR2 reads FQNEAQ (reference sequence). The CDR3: CASSSGTGGFWAFF. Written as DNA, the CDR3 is TGTGCCAGCAGTTCCGGGACAGGGGGCTTCTGGGCTTTCTTT.

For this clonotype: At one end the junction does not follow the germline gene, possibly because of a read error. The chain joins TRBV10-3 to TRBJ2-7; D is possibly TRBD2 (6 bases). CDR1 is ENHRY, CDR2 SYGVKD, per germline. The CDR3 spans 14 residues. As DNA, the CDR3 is TGTGCCAGCAGTTACGGTAGGGGAGGCTACGAGCAGTACTTC. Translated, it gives CASSYGRGGYEQYF.

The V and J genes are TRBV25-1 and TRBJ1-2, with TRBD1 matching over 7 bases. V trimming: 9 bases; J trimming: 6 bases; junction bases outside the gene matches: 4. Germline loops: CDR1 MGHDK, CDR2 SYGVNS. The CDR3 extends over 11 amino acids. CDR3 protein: CARQGRDGYTF. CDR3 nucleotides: TGTGCCAGACAGGGGAGGGATGGCTACACCTTC.

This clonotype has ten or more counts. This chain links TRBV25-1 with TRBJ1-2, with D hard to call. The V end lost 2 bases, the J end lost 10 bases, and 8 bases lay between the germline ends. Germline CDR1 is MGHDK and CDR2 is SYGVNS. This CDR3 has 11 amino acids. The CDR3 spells CASSETGDYTF. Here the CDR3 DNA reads TGTGCCAGCAGTGAAACTGGCGACTACACCTTC.

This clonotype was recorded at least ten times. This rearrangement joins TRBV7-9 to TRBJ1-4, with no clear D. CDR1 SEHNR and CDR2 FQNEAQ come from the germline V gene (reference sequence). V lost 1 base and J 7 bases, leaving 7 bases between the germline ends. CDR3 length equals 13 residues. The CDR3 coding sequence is TGTGCCAGCAGCTTAGACTCGGGTGAAAAACTGTTTTTT. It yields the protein CASSLDSGEKLFF.

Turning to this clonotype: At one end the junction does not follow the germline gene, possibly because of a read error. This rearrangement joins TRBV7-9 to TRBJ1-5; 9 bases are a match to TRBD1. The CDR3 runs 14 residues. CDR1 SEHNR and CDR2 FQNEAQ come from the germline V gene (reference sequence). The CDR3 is CASSQVGQGQPQHF. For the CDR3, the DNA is TGCGCCAGCAGCCAAGTGGGACAGGGTCAGCCCCAGCATTTT.

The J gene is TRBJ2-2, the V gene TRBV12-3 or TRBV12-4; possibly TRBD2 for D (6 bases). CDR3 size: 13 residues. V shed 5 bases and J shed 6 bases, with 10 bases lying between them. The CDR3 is CASSGGAPGELFF. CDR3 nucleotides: TGTGCCAGCAGTGGAGGGGCTCCCGGGGAGCTGTTTTTT.

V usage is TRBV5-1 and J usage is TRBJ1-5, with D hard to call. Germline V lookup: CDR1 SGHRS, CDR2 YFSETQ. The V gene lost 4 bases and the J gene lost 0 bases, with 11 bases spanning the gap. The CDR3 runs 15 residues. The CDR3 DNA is TGCGCCAGCAGCCAGGACGGGTTTAGCAATCAGCCCCAGCATTTT. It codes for CASSQDGFSNQPQHF.